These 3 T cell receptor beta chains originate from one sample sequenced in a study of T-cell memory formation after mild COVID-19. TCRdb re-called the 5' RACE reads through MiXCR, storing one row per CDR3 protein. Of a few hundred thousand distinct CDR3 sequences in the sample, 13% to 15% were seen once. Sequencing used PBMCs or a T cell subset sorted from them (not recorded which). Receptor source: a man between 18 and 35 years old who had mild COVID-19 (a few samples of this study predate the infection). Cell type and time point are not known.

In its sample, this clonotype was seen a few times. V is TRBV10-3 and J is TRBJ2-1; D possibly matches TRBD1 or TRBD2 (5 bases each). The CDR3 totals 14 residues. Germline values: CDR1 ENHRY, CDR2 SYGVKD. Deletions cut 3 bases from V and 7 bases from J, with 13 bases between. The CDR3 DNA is TGTGCCATCAGTGAAAAGGGGTCGGGAAATGAGCAGTTCTTC. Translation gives CAISEKGSGNEQFF.

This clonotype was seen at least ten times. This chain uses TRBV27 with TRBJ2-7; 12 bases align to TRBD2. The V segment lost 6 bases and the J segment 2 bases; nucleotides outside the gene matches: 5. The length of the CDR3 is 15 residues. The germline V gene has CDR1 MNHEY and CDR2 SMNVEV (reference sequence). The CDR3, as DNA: TGTGCCAGCAGCCGACTAGCGGGGGCACCCTACGAGCAGTACGTC. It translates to CASSRLAGAPYEQYV.

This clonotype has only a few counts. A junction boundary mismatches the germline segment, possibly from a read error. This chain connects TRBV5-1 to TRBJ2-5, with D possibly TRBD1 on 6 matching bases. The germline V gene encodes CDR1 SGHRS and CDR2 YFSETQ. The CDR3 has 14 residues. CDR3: CASSLGQGLETQYF. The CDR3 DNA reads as TGTGCCAGCAGCTTAGGGCAGGGGTTGGAGACCCAGTACTTC.